These 9 T cell receptor beta chains came from one sample sequenced in a study of response to subunit inactivated influenza vaccine. MiXCR, run by TCRdb on the RT-PCR reads, gives a single entry per CDR3 protein. The data contain some 640,000 distinct CDR3 sequences, approximately 13% of them singletons. The sequencing used PBMCs from blood, collected 14 to 15 days before vaccination. These receptor sequences come from a man aged 50 to 60 who received an inactivated influenza vaccine.

As to this clonotype: Germline is not matched at one junction end, which may reflect a read error. The chain has TRBV6-2 or TRBV6-3 and TRBJ2-7, with D possibly being TRBD1 (6 bases). The CDR3 spans 15 residues. Germline CDR1 reads MNHEY; CDR2 reads SVGEGT. CDR3 DNA sequence: TGTGCCAGCAGTAACTCCGGCCTAGCTGCCAGGGGGCAGTACTTC. Translated: CASSNSGLAARGQYF.

This clonotype was picked up many times. V gene TRBV4-1 combines with J gene TRBJ2-1; 9 bases line up with TRBD1. V gave up 2 bases and J gave up 6 bases; unmatched junction bases: 5. This CDR3 region has 15 residues. Germline-derived CDR1 and CDR2 are MGHRA and YSYEKL. In nucleotides, the CDR3 is TGCGCCAGCAGCCAAAGACAGGGGGGCTTCAATGAGCAGTTCTTC. It yields the protein CASSQRQGGFNEQFF.

This clonotype came up many times. The J gene is TRBJ2-1, the V gene TRBV29-1; TRBD2 aligns across 9 bases. The CDR3 covers 14 residues. Germline CDR1 SQVTM, CDR2 ANQGSEA. Trimming cost V 0 bases and J 6 bases; bases outside gene matches: 3. The CDR3 coding sequence is TGCAGCGTTGAAGATAGCGGGAGCTCCAATGAGCAGTTCTTC. It is translated as CSVEDSGSSNEQFF.

The chain joins TRBV11-2 to TRBJ2-5, with 8 bases that match TRBD1. Per germline, CDR1 SGHAT and CDR2 FQNNGV. Trimming at V came to 3 bases and at J to 4 bases, leaving 13 bases not matched to a gene. The CDR3 is 17 residues long. Here the CDR3 DNA reads TGTGCCAGCAGCTTCCAGGGGGCGAGGCGGGTAGGAGAGACCCAGTACTTC. Translating gives CASSFQGARRVGETQYF.

This clonotype was found a few times. J is TRBJ2-2 and V is TRBV11-2; maybe TRBD1 (5 bases). Germline lookup yields CDR1 SGHAT and CDR2 FQNNGV. The CDR3 extends over 15 amino acids. V dropped 5 bases and J dropped 0 bases, with 10 bases sitting between them. In nucleotides, the CDR3 is TGTGCCAGCAGCGGCGGACAAACGAACACCGGGGAGCTGTTTTTT. This translates into CASSGGQTNTGELFF.

The table lists this clonotype with a few counts. The rearrangement joins TRBV4-3 to TRBJ1-5; the match to TRBD1 covers 8 bases. CDR1 is LGHNA and CDR2 is YSLEER in the germline V gene. There are 15 residues in the CDR3. Trimming at V came to 0 bases and at J to 7 bases, leaving 5 bases not matched to a gene. The CDR3 nucleotides read TGCGCCAGCAGCCAAGATCTAGGGGACAGGCAGCCCCAGCATTTT. Translating gives CASSQDLGDRQPQHF.

This clonotype was observed a few times. The chain is built from TRBV7-2 and TRBJ2-7; no firm D call. Looked up from germline, CDR1 is SGHTA and CDR2 is FQGNSA. With 3 bases removed from V and 1 base from J, the gap between germline ends came to 10 bases. CDR3 length equals 14 residues. The CDR3, as DNA: TGTGCCAGCAGCTTCGACTGGCGGTCCTACGAGCAGTACTTC. Protein: CASSFDWRSYEQYF. Looking up the rest from reference TRBV7-2 and TRBJ2-7 gives the full variable domain: GAGVSQSPSNKVTEKGKDVELRCDPISGHTALYWYRQSLGQGLEFLIYFQGNSAPDKSGLPSDRFSAERTGGSVSTLTIQRTQQEDSAVYLCASSFDWRSYEQYFGPGTRLTVT.

This clonotype was seen more than once but under ten times. This rearrangement joins TRBV7-2 to TRBJ2-5, with D unresolved. Per germline, CDR1 SGHTA and CDR2 FQGNSA. The ends were cut back, 7 bases at V and 4 bases at J, with 13 bases in the middle. CDR3 length equals 13 residues. The CDR3 DNA reads TGTGCCAGCACCCAAAGACATACAGAGACCCAGTACTTC. This sequence encodes CASTQRHTETQYF.

The chain carries TRBV20-1 and TRBJ2-1, with TRBD2 as a possible D gene (5 bases). Germline V gives CDR1 DFQATT, CDR2 SNEGSKA (reference sequence). The CDR3 has 16 residues. Trimming removed 0 bases at V and 9 bases at J, with 21 bases between. CDR3 DNA: TGCAGTGCTAGAGATATGCTAGCCGGATTCAGCGGTGAGCAGTTCTTC. Encoded protein: CSARDMLAGFSGEQFF.